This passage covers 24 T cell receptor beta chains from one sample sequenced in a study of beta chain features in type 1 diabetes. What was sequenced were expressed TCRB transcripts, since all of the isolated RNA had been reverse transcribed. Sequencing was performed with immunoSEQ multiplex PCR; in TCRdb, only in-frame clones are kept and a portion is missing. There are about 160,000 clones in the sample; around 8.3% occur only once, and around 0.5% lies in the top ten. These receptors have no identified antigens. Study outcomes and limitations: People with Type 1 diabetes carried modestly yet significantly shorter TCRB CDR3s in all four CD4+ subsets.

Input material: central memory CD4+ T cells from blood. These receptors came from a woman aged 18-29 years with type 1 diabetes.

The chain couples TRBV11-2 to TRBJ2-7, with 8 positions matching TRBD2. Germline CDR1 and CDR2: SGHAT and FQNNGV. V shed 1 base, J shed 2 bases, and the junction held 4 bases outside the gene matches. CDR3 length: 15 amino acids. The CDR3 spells CASSLAYSGAYEQYF. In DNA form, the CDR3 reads TGTGCCAGCAGCTTAGCATATAGCGGGGCCTACGAGCAGTACTTC.

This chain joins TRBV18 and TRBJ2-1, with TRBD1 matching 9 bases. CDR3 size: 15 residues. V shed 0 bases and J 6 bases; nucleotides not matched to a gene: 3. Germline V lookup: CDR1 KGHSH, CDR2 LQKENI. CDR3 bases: TGTGCCAGCTCACCACCGTCACAGGGGGCCAATGAGCAGTTCTTC. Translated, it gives CASSPPSQGANEQFF.

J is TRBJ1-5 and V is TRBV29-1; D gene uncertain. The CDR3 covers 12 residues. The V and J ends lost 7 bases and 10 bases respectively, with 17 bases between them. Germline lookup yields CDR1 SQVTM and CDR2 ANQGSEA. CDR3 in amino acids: CSASGPTGPQHF. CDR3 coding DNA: TGCAGCGCTTCAGGTCCCACCGGCCCCCAGCATTTT.

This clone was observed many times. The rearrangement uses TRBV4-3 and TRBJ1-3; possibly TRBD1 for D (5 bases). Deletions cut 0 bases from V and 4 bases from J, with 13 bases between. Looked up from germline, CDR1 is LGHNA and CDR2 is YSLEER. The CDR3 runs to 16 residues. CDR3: CASSQDPPRVGNTIYF. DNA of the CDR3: TGCGCCAGCAGCCAAGATCCCCCCAGGGTCGGAAACACCATATATTTT.

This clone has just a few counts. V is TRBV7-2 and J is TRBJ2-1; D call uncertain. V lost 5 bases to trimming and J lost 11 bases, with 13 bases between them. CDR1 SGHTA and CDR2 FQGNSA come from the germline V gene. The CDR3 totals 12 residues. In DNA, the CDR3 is TGTGCCAGCAGCCATTCAGACTTTCAGCAGTTCTTC. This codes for CASSHSDFQQFF.

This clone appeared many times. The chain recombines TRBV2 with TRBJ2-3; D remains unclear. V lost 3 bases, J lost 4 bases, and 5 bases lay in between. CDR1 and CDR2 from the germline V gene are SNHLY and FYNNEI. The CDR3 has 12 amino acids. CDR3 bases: TGTGCCAGCAGTGAGAGCGCAGATACGCAGTATTTT. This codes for CASSESADTQYF.

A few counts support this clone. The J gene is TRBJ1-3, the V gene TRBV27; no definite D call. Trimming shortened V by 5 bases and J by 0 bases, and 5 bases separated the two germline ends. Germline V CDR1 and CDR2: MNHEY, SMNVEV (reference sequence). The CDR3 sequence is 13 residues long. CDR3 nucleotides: TGTGCCAGCAGTCCCAACTCTGGAAACACCATATATTTT. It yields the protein CASSPNSGNTIYF.

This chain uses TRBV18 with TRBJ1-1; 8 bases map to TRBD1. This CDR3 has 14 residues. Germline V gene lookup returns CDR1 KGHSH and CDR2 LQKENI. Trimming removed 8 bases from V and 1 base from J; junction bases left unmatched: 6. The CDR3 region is CASTSGTGNTEAFF. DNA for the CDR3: TGTGCCAGCACCTCCGGGACAGGGAACACTGAAGCTTTCTTT.

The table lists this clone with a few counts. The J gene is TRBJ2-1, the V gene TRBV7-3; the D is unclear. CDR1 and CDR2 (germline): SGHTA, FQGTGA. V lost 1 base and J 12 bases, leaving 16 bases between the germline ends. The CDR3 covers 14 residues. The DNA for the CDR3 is TGTGCCAGCAGCTTAAGTTCTTCGGTAGAGAGGCAGTTCTTC. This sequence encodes CASSLSSSVERQFF.

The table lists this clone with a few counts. This CDR3 is CASSLTQETQYF. CDR3 sequence (DNA): TGTGCCAGCAGTTTGACTCAAGAGACCCAGTACTTC. The chain recombines TRBV28 with TRBJ2-5; D not resolved. The CDR3 is 12 residues long. Germline CDR1 MDHEN, CDR2 SYDVKM. V was shortened by 3 bases and J by 2 bases, with 4 bases between the two germline ends.

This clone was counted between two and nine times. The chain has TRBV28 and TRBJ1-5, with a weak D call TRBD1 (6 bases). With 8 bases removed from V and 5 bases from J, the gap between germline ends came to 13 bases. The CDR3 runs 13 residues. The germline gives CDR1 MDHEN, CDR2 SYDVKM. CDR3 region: CASGVGAYQPQHF. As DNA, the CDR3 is TGTGCCAGCGGGGTGGGGGCTTATCAGCCCCAGCATTTT.

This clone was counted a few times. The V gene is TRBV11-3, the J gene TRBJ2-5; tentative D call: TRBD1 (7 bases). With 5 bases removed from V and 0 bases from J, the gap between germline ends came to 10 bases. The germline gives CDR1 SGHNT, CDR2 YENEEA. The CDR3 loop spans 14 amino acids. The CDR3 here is CASSAGQHQETQYF. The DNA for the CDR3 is TGTGCCAGCAGCGCGGGACAGCACCAAGAGACCCAGTACTTC.

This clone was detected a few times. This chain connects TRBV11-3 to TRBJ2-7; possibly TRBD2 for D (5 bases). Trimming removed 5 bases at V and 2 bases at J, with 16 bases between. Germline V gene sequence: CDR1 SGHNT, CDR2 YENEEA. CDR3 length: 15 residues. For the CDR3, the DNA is TGTGCCAGCAGCCTGGCCGGGGTCAATGCCTACGAGCAGTACTTC. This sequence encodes CASSLAGVNAYEQYF.

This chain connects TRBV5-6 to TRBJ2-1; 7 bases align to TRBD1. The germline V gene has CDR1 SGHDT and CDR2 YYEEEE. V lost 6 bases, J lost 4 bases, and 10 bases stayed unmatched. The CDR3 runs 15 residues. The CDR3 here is CASTPPGTAYNEQFF. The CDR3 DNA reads TGTGCCAGCACCCCCCCCGGGACAGCATACAATGAGCAGTTCTTC.

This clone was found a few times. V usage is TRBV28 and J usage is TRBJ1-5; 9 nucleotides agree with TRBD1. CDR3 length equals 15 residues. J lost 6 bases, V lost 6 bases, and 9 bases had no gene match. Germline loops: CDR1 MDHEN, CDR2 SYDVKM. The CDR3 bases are TGTGCCAGCAGGGCCGGGACAGGGAGCGCTCAGCCCCAGCATTTT. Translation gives CASRAGTGSAQPQHF.

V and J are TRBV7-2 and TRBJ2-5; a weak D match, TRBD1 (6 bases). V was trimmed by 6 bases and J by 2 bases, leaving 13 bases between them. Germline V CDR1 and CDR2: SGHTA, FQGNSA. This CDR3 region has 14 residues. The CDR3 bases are TGTGCCAGCAGGATAGACAGGAGTCAAGAGACCCAGTACTTC. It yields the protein CASRIDRSQETQYF.

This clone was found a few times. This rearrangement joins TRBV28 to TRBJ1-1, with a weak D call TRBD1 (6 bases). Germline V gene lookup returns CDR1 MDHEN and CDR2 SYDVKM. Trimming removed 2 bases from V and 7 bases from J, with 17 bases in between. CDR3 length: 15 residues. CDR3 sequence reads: CASSLPVGGRSEAFF. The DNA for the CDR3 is TGTGCCAGCAGTTTACCCGTTGGGGGCAGGAGTGAAGCTTTCTTT.

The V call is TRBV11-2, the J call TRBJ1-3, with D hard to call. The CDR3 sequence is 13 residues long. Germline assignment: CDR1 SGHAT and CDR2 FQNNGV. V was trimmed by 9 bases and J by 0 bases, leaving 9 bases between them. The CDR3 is CASAASSGNTIYF. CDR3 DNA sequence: TGTGCCAGTGCCGCGAGCTCTGGAAACACCATATATTTT.

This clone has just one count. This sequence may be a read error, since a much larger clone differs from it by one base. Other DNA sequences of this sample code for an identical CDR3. The CDR3 reads CASSLTSGNTGELFF. DNA of the CDR3: TGTGCCAGCAGCTTGACTAGCGGGAACACCGGGGAGCTGTTTTTT. This rearrangement joins TRBV7-9 to TRBJ2-2; TRBD2 matches at 9 bases. The length of the CDR3 is 15 residues. Germline assignment: CDR1 SEHNR and CDR2 FQNEAQ (reference sequence). With 3 bases clipped from V and 1 base from J, the junction kept 0 bases outside the gene matches.

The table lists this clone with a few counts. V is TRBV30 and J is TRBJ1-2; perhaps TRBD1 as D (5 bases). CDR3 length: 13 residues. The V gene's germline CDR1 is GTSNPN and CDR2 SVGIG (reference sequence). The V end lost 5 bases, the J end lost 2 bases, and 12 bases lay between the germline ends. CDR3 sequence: CAWSTGENYGYTF. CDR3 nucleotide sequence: TGTGCCTGGTCGACGGGGGAAAACTATGGCTACACCTTC.

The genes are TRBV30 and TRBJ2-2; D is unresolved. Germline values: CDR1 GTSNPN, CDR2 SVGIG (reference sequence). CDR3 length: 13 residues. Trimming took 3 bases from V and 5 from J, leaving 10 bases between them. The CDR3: CAWRAGLTGELFF. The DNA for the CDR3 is TGTGCCTGGAGGGCAGGTCTTACCGGGGAGCTGTTTTTT.

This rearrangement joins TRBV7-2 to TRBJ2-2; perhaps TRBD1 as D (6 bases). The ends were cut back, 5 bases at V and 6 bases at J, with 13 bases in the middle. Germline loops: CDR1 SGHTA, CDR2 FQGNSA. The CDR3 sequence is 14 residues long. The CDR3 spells CASSHRQVPGELFF. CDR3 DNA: TGTGCCAGCAGCCATCGACAGGTTCCCGGGGAGCTGTTTTTT.

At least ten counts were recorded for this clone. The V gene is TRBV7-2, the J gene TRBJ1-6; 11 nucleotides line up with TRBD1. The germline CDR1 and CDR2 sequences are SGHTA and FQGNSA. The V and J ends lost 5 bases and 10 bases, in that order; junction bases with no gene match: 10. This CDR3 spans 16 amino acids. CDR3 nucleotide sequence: TGTGCCAGCAGCCCCTTTCCGGGACAGGGGGAATCACCCCTCCACTTT. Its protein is CASSPFPGQGESPLHF.

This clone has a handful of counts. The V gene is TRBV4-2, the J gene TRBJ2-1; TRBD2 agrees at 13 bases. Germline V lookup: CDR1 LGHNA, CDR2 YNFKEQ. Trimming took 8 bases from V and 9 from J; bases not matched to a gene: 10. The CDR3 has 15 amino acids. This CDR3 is CASGLRTSGSGEQFF. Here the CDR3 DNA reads TGTGCCAGCGGCCTCCGGACTAGCGGGAGTGGTGAGCAGTTCTTC.